This is a list of T cell receptor beta chains from one sample in a study of T cell responses to AZD1222 COVID-19 vaccine. Only in-frame clones appear in the TCRdb table, and some are missing; sequencing was by immunoSEQ multiplex PCR. Of 120,000 or so clones listed, 80% to 90% are singletons. The sample consisted of peripheral blood, taken on day 0 of MenACWY control vaccination. Receptors were obtained from an adult in good health. The CDR3 runs from the conserved cysteine through the conserved F or W. The D gene is left open where the match is weak. Size values are once, few and many counts, or a class for expanded clones, and some rows have none.

once,TRBV6-5,TRBJ1-1,.,TGTGCCAGCAGTTACTCACAGGTAGGCGGCACTGAAGCTTTCTTT,CASSYSQVGGTEAFF
.,TRBV6-5,TRBJ2-1,.,TGTGCCAGCAGTAGTTCGAGCTCCTACAATGAGCAGTTCTTC,CASSSSSSYNEQFF
.,TRBV5-1,TRBJ1-1,.,TGCGCCAGCAGTTGGGACGGAATGAACACTGAAGCTTTCTTT,CASSWDGMNTEAFF
.,TRBV29-1,TRBJ1-2,.,TGCAGCGTTGAAGCCCCTGGGAGGGATGGCTACACCTTC,CSVEAPGRDGYTF
.,TRBV2,TRBJ2-1,TRBD2,TGTGCCAGCAGCCCACCGGGGAAGGGCAGCGGGAGGTCGAACAATGAGCAGTTCTTC,CASSPPGKGSGRSNNEQFF
.,TRBV30,TRBJ1-4,TRBD1,TGTGCCTGGAGTGTAAGGGACAGGGGGCTATCTAATGAAAAACTGTTTTTT,CAWSVRDRGLSNEKLFF
.,TRBV6-5,TRBJ2-7,.,TGTGCCAGCAGTTACTCGGGGCTGGGGACCTACGAGCAGTACTTC,CASSYSGLGTYEQYF
.,TRBV7-9,TRBJ1-4,.,TGTGCCAGCAGCTTGGGGGTAGCTAATGAAAAACTGTTTTTT,CASSLGVANEKLFF
once,TRBV2,TRBJ1-2,.,TGTGCCAGCAGCGGAGCCGGCTATGGCTACACCTTC,CASSGAGYGYTF
.,TRBV3-1/TRBV3-2,TRBJ1-2,TRBD1,TGTGCCAGCAGCCAAGGGAGGGGACAGAACTATGGCTACACCTTC,CASSQGRGQNYGYTF
.,TRBV11-2,TRBJ2-1,.,TGTGCCAGCAGCTCCCGAAGTTTTGGTGAGCAGTTCTTC,CASSSRSFGEQFF
.,TRBV27,TRBJ1-3,TRBD1,TGTGCCAGCAGAACGCACGGGACAGGTAGAAACACCATATATTTT,CASRTHGTGRNTIYF
.,TRBV7-8,TRBJ2-2,.,TGTGCCAGCAGCTTAGGTAACCCTGGCACCGGGGAGCTGTTTTTT,CASSLGNPGTGELFF
.,TRBV6-2/TRBV6-3,TRBJ1-4,TRBD1,TGTGCCAGCAGTCACCGGGGCCACAGGACAGGGGATGGTGAAAAACTGTTTTTT,CASSHRGHRTGDGEKLFF
.,TRBV6-5,TRBJ1-1,.,TGTGCCAGCGGAATCTCCCCCGACACTGAAGCTTTCTTT,CASGISPDTEAFF
.,TRBV30,TRBJ2-7,.,TGTGCCTGGAGTGTAGCCAGGGTGGCCTCCTACGAGCAGTACTTC,CAWSVARVASYEQYF
.,TRBV5-1,TRBJ2-6,.,TGCGCCAGCAGCTTGGGCGGGACGGCCCCCTCTGGGGCCAACGTCCTGACTTTC,CASSLGGTAPSGANVLTF
few,TRBV30,TRBJ2-4,.,TGTGCCTGGAGCGCGTCAGCGGCCAAAAACATTCAGTACTTC,CAWSASAAKNIQYF
once,TRBV19,TRBJ2-3,.,TGTGCCAGTAGTCCCCCGACCCGAACAGATACGCAGTATTTT,CASSPPTRTDTQYF
.,TRBV5-1,TRBJ2-3,TRBD2,TGCGCCAGCAGCTTGGGGACTAGCGGGACCACAGATACGCAGTATTTT,CASSLGTSGTTDTQYF
.,TRBV25-1,TRBJ2-3,TRBD1,TGTGCCAGCAGTGACCGGACAGGGGGGCCTAAAGTGACGCAGTATTTT,CASSDRTGGPKVTQYF
.,TRBV5-8,TRBJ1-6,.,TGTGCCAGCGCTCCTGCACCAGATTCACCCCTCCACTTT,CASAPAPDSPLHF
.,TRBV12-3/TRBV12-4,TRBJ1-2,.,TGTGCCAGCAGGAAGCCCGACTCGGATGGCTACACCTTC,CASRKPDSDGYTF
.,TRBV12-3/TRBV12-4,TRBJ2-1,.,TGTGCCAGCAGTAACCCGCTCAATGAGCAGTTCTTC,CASSNPLNEQFF
.,TRBV5-6,TRBJ2-1,TRBD2,TGTGCCAGCATGACGTTCACGGGAGGGCCCATCTACAATGAGCAGTTCTTC,CASMTFTGGPIYNEQFF
.,TRBV2,TRBJ1-1,.,TGTGCCAGCTTGACAGGCGCGCACACTGAAGCTTTCTTT,CASLTGAHTEAFF
.,TRBV4-3,TRBJ2-2,TRBD2,TGCGCCAGCAGCCAAGCCCTAGCGGGAGTAGAAACCGGGGAGCTGTTTTTT,CASSQALAGVETGELFF